A selection of T cell receptor beta chains follows, all from one sample in a study of a mutant IDH1 vaccine in newly diagnosed glioma. TCRdb's table, derived via immunoSEQ multiplex PCR, lists solely in-frame clones and lacks some. This table has around 89,000 clones, under 90% appearing once. Sample: PBMCs, taken from a glioma patient treated with radiotherapy, temozolomide or both. These receptors were taken from a woman aged 45 to 65 with glioma. CDR3s include the opening cysteine and the closing phenylalanine or tryptophan. The order of the fields is V gene, J gene, clone size, D gene, CDR3 DNA, CDR3 protein. D genes are given only for firm matches. Clone size is stated in some rows and not others, as once, few, many or a class when expanded.

TRBV6-1	TRBJ1-5	-	TRBD1	TGTGCCAGCAGTGACCCGACAGGGTACGGCAATCAGCCCCAGCATTTT	CASSDPTGYGNQPQHF
TRBV6-5	TRBJ1-3	-	TRBD1	TGTGCCAGCAGCAAGGACAGGGCTGGAAACACCATATATTTT	CASSKDRAGNTIYF
TRBV28	TRBJ1-1	-	TRBD1	TGTGCCAGCAGGGTATGGGACAGGCCTTTGTTCGGCACTGAAGCTTTCTTT	CASRVWDRPLFGTEAFF
TRBV6-6	TRBJ2-3	-	TRBD2	TGTGCCAGCAGTTATCTGGGGACTAGCAGCGCAGATACGCAGTATTTT	CASSYLGTSSADTQYF
TRBV5-1	TRBJ1-1	-	TRBD1	TGCGCCAGCAGCTGGGGACAGGGGGGGACTGAAGCTTTCTTT	CASSWGQGGTEAFF
TRBV18	TRBJ2-1	-	-	TGTGCCAGCTCACCGGGTCCGTTGGGAAATGAGCAGTTCTTC	CASSPGPLGNEQFF
TRBV7-9	TRBJ2-5	-	TRBD1	TGTGCCAGCAGCTTCCGAGGGACAGCTGAGACCCAGTACTTC	CASSFRGTAETQYF
TRBV7-2	TRBJ2-7	-	TRBD1	TGTGCCAGCAGCTTTCACCGGACAGGGGGGTCCGAGCAGTACTTC	CASSFHRTGGSEQYF
TRBV23-1	TRBJ2-7	-	-	TGCGCCAGCAGTCAAGAGGGAGGTACCTACGAGCAGTACTTC	CASSQEGGTYEQYF
TRBV25-1	TRBJ1-1	-	-	TGTGCCAGCAGTGCAACGAAGGTGAACACTGAAGCTTTCTTT	CASSATKVNTEAFF
TRBV19	TRBJ1-6	-	-	TGCCCGGTCTTGTCTTCACCCCTCCACTTT	CPVLSSPLHF
TRBV2	TRBJ1-1	-	-	TGTGCCAGCAGCGGAGAGGGCCGAATGAACACTGAAGCTTTCTTT	CASSGEGRMNTEAFF
TRBV5-1	TRBJ1-1	few	-	TGCGCCAGCATCCCCTCTCCCGGGGCTGGCACTGAAGCTTTCTTT	CASIPSPGAGTEAFF
TRBV19	TRBJ2-3	-	TRBD2	TGTGCCAGTAGTTTAGCGGGGGGTAGAGATACGCAGTATTTT	CASSLAGGRDTQYF
TRBV7-9	TRBJ1-5	-	TRBD1	TGTGCCAGCAGCTTAGCGGTGGGGGACAGGCTTCAGCCCCAGCATTTT	CASSLAVGDRLQPQHF